This T cell receptor beta chain was identified during a study of identifying expanded T cells in peripheral blood. V dropped 1 base and J dropped 4; count of bases not matched to a gene: 5. CDR3 length equals 15 residues. Germline loops: CDR1 SGHAT, CDR2 FQNNGV. Data came from immunoSEQ multiplex PCR; TCRdb stores just in-frame clones and leaves some out. The data show 60,000 to 80,000 clones, 85% to 90% seen once. Points on this clone: Its antigen remains unknown.

Regarding the study as a whole: About 1.2 clones differed between technical replicates, versus approximately 16 and 19 over time.

This sequence was found in a person aged 18 to 75 in good health. The sample comprised blood. V is TRBV11-2 and J is TRBJ2-7, with 9 bases identical to TRBD1. The CDR3 DNA follows: TGTGCCAGCAGCTTAGTTACAGGGGGCGGGTACGAGCAGTACTTC. Translating gives CASSLVTGGGYEQYF. The full variable domain, with the rest looked up from reference TRBV11-2 and TRBJ2-7, is EAGVAQSPRYKIIEKRQSVAFWCNPISGHATLYWYQQILGQGPKLLIQFQNNGVVDDSQLPKDRFSAERLKGVDSTLKIQPAKLEDSAVYLCASSLVTGGGYEQYFGPGTRLTVT.